Below, one T cell receptor beta chain is given with its context. The antigen remains unidentified. The CDR3 runs 18 residues. Germline loops: CDR1 LNHDA, CDR2 SQIVND (reference sequence). Trimming cost V 0 bases and J 5 bases; bases outside gene matches: 16. These data originate in a study of T cells in Graves' hyperthyroidism and ophthalmopathy. Points from the study as a whole: Blood held most thyroid clonotypes expanded above 0.001 frequency.

Amplification of TCR beta CDR3 regions was performed using RNA transcripts as template. The study used the HTBI primer set for a first-round RT-PCR of the TCR CDR3. MiXCR, run by TCRdb on the multiplex PCR reads, gives a single entry per CDR3 protein. The data show approximately 490,000 distinct CDR3 sequences, approximately 23% seen once. The source material was blood. The TCR comes from a woman aged 65 to 85 with Graves' ophthalmopathy. This chain uses TRBV19 with TRBJ2-7, with 7 bases lining up with TRBD1. The CDR3 DNA reads TGTGCCAGTAGTATAGAGGGGGCACGCTGGGGACAGCTTCACGAGCAGTACTTC. As protein: CASSIEGARWGQLHEQYF.